The 21 T cell receptor beta chains reported below all come from one sample, sequenced in a study of response to subunit inactivated influenza vaccine. MiXCR was run by TCRdb on the RT-PCR reads, yielding one entry per CDR3 protein. The sample contains roughly 520,000 distinct CDR3 sequences, about 25% of which appear only once. The input for sequencing was CD4+ T cells sorted from PBMCs, taken 4 to 6 days after vaccination. The receptor source for this set is a man aged 45-60 years who received an inactivated influenza vaccine.

The chain combines TRBV5-1 with TRBJ2-1, with 12 bases fitting TRBD2. The J segment lost 5 bases and the V segment lost 4 bases, leaving 7 bases of the junction unmatched. CDR3 length: 16 residues. Germline loops: CDR1 SGHRS, CDR2 YFSETQ. In DNA, the CDR3 is TGCGCCAGCAGCCAAGGACTAGCGGGGCCTCACAATGAGCAGTTCTTC. It encodes CASSQGLAGPHNEQFF.

In this sample, this clonotype turned up a few times. The CDR3 sequence: CASSLAGPNYEQYF. In DNA form, the CDR3 reads TGTGCCAGCAGTTTGGCAGGGCCCAATTACGAGCAGTACTTC. The V call is TRBV12-3 or TRBV12-4, the J call TRBJ2-7; the D gene is possibly TRBD1 (5 bases). The CDR3 has 14 residues. V dropped 3 bases and J dropped 4 bases, with 13 bases sitting between them.

This rearrangement joins TRBV28 to TRBJ2-7, with D possibly TRBD1 on 6 matching bases. The CDR3 sequence is 16 residues long. The V gene lost 2 bases and the J gene lost 1 base, with 15 bases spanning the gap. Germline values: CDR1 MDHEN, CDR2 SYDVKM. DNA for the CDR3: TGTGCCAGCAGTTTAGTGTTGGGCCAGGGGTCCTACGAGCAGTACTTC. It yields the protein CASSLVLGQGSYEQYF.

The chain has TRBV5-1 and TRBJ2-1, with D possibly matching TRBD1 (6 bases). Trimming removed 1 base at V and 3 bases at J, with 8 bases between. The germline gives CDR1 SGHRS, CDR2 YFSETQ. This CDR3 has 14 amino acids. The CDR3 spells CASSLRDNYNEQFF. CDR3 DNA sequence: TGCGCCAGCAGCTTGAGGGACAACTACAATGAGCAGTTCTTC. Full variable domain (remainder filled in from reference TRBV5-1 and TRBJ2-1): KAGVTQTPRYLIKTRGQQVTLSCSPISGHRSVSWYQQTPGQGLQFLFEYFSETQRNKGNFPGRFSGRQFSNSRSEMNVSTLELGDSALYLCASSLRDNYNEQFFGPGTRLTVL.

The rearrangement joins TRBV6-1 to TRBJ1-6; D not resolved. The CDR3 covers 16 residues. Trimming stripped 2 bases from V and 7 bases from J, with 15 bases between. Germline assignment: CDR1 MNHNS and CDR2 SASEGT. As DNA, the CDR3 is TGTGCCAGCAGTGAAAGGCTGGGGTGGAGCAATTCACCCCTCCACTTT. It encodes CASSERLGWSNSPLHF.

This clonotype was seen a few times. This sequence joins TRBV6-2 or TRBV6-3 and TRBJ2-5; D is unclear. Per the germline V gene, CDR1 is MNHEY and CDR2 is SVGEGT. The CDR3 covers 13 residues. V lost 1 base and J 4 bases, leaving 7 bases between the germline ends. The CDR3 spells CASSYWDRETQYF. The CDR3 nucleotides are TGTGCCAGCAGTTACTGGGATCGAGAGACCCAGTACTTC.

V is TRBV3-1 and J is TRBJ2-5; 8 positions agree with TRBD2. This CDR3 is built from 16 residues. CDR1 and CDR2 (germline): LGHDT, YNNKEL (reference sequence). Trimming at V came to 7 bases and at J to 5 bases, leaving 15 bases not matched to a gene. CDR3 protein: CASIRTAGGPWETQYF. The CDR3, as DNA: TGTGCCAGCATCCGAACGGCGGGGGGCCCGTGGGAGACCCAGTACTTC.

The V call is TRBV12-3 or TRBV12-4, the J call TRBJ2-7; 11 positions agree with TRBD2. This CDR3 is built from 14 residues. V gave up 4 bases and J gave up 7 bases; unmatched junction bases: 6. The CDR3: CASSSGLAAEEQYF. In DNA form, the CDR3 reads TGTGCCAGCAGTTCGGGACTAGCGGCCGAAGAGCAGTACTTC.

This chain links TRBV25-1 with TRBJ2-2; the match to TRBD2 covers 14 bases. J was trimmed by 1 base and V by 6 bases; bases with no gene match: 1. The CDR3 spans 16 residues. Per the germline V gene, CDR1 is MGHDK and CDR2 is SYGVNS. The CDR3 bases are TGTGCCAGCAGCGGACTAGCGGGAGGGAACACCGGGGAGCTGTTTTTT. It codes for CASSGLAGGNTGELFF.

This chain links TRBV20-1 with TRBJ2-7; 11 bases map to TRBD2. Trimming took 1 base from V and 7 from J; bases not matched to a gene: 6. Germline assignment: CDR1 DFQATT and CDR2 SNEGSKA (reference sequence). The CDR3 is made up of 14 amino acids. CDR3 DNA sequence: TGCAGTGCTAGAGCCCCTAGCGGGGGGCCGGAGCAGTACTTC. Translated: CSARAPSGGPEQYF.

Regarding this clonotype: A much larger clonotype is one base distant, so this may be a read error. The chain carries TRBV7-2 and TRBJ2-7; a weak D match, TRBD2 (7 bases). Germline assignment: CDR1 SGHTA and CDR2 FQGNSA. The germline V and J ends were trimmed by 3 bases and 2 bases, with 11 bases remaining between them. This CDR3 contains 14 residues. CDR3 region: CASSFGGGPYEQYF. Written as DNA, the CDR3 is TGTGCCAGCAGCTTTGGCGGGGGCCCCTACGAGCAGTACTTC.

This clonotype was observed a few times. V gene TRBV4-2 combines with J gene TRBJ1-5; no reliable D call. Trimming took 3 bases from V and 3 from J, leaving 12 bases between them. The germline CDR1 and CDR2 sequences are LGHNA and YNFKEQ. The CDR3 contains 15 residues. The CDR3 protein is CASSQDLRTNQPQHF. DNA of the CDR3: TGTGCCAGCAGCCAGGACCTAAGAACCAATCAGCCCCAGCATTTT.

V is TRBV24-1 and J is TRBJ2-3; D gene ambiguous. The V and J ends lost 4 bases and 2 bases respectively, with 12 bases between them. Germline CDR1 reads KGHDR; CDR2 reads SFDVKD. CDR3 length: 15 amino acids. This CDR3 is CATSDGGGATDTQYF. The CDR3 DNA sequence: TGTGCCACCAGTGACGGCGGCGGTGCCACAGATACGCAGTATTTT.

This clonotype came up a few times. This sequence joins TRBV20-1 and TRBJ2-5; D gene ambiguous. The CDR3 is made up of 14 amino acids. Germline V gene lookup returns CDR1 DFQATT and CDR2 SNEGSKA (reference sequence). Trimming took 1 base from V and 5 from J, leaving 14 bases between them. The CDR3 spells CSARGVTGRETQYF. For the CDR3, the DNA is TGCAGTGCTAGAGGGGTTACGGGTCGGGAGACCCAGTACTTC.

The rearrangement joins TRBV24-1 to TRBJ2-2; D is tentatively TRBD1 or TRBD2 (5 bases each). This CDR3 has 16 amino acids. V was pared by 1 base and J by 0 bases, with 8 bases between. Germline V gene lookup returns CDR1 KGHDR and CDR2 SFDVKD. The CDR3 DNA reads as TGTGCCACCAGTGATTTCGGGGCAGCGAACACCGGGGAGCTGTTTTTT. Protein: CATSDFGAANTGELFF.

This clonotype has at least ten counts. The J gene is TRBJ2-2, the V gene TRBV6-2 or TRBV6-3, with 9 bases aligning to TRBD2. CDR1 and CDR2 from the germline V gene are MNHEY and SVGEGT. The ends lost 8 bases at V and 6 bases at J; junction bases unmatched: 1. The CDR3 totals 12 residues. The CDR3 DNA is TGTGCCAGCGGACTAGCGCCCGGGGAGCTGTTTTTT. This gives the protein CASGLAPGELFF.

The genes are TRBV29-1 and TRBJ2-1, with 10 positions matching TRBD1. The V and J ends lost 2 bases and 9 bases, in that order; junction bases with no gene match: 7. The CDR3 covers 14 residues. Germline CDR1 reads SQVTM; CDR2 reads ANQGSEA. CDR3 DNA: TGCAGCGTTGAAATCCGGGACAGGGGAGTTGAGCAGTTCTTC. Translating gives CSVEIRDRGVEQFF.

In its sample, this clonotype was seen a few times. V and J are TRBV5-1 and TRBJ2-5; 10 bases map to TRBD2. V lost 4 bases, J lost 1 base, and 4 bases stayed unmatched. This CDR3 is 15 amino acids long. Germline CDR1 and CDR2: SGHRS and YFSETQ. The DNA of the CDR3 is TGCGCCAGCAGCCCCCTAGCGGGGGCCCAAGAGACCCAGTACTTC. It translates to CASSPLAGAQETQYF.

This clonotype was picked up many times. The chain uses TRBV20-1 and TRBJ2-7; the match to TRBD2 covers 10 bases. Per germline, CDR1 DFQATT and CDR2 SNEGSKA (reference sequence). The CDR3 has 17 amino acids. V dropped 4 bases and J dropped 4; count of bases not matched to a gene: 16. The chain's CDR3 is CSAIPRSPSGSQYEQYF. The DNA of the CDR3 is TGCAGTGCTATTCCAAGGTCCCCTAGCGGGAGTCAATACGAGCAGTACTTC.

This chain links TRBV20-1 with TRBJ1-1; 9 nucleotides line up with TRBD1. The CDR3 covers 13 residues. Trimming at V came to 7 bases and at J to 5 bases, leaving 8 bases not matched to a gene. The germline V gene encodes CDR1 DFQATT and CDR2 SNEGSKA (reference sequence). CDR3 sequence: CSVRTGEGTEAFF. The CDR3 DNA reads as TGCAGTGTCCGGACAGGGGAGGGGACTGAAGCTTTCTTT.

The sample holds a few counts of this clonotype. This chain uses TRBV4-3 with TRBJ2-4, with D tentatively TRBD1 or TRBD2 (5 bases each). Germline V CDR1 and CDR2: LGHNA, YSLEER. Deletions cut 5 bases from V and 8 bases from J, with 13 bases between. This CDR3 is built from 13 residues. Written as DNA, the CDR3 is TGCGCCAGCAGCTCCCGGGACCGGGACATTCAGTACTTC. This codes for CASSSRDRDIQYF.